This T cell receptor (beta chain) was documented in a study of OX40 agonist ivuxolimab in advanced cancers. About the full investigation: Ivuxolimab was a fully human IgG2 agonistic monoclonal antibody targeting the costimulatory receptor OX40 (CD134). Intravenous ivuxolimab was administered to patients every 2 weeks at six dose levels: 0.01, 0.1, 0.3, 1.5, 3 and 10 mg/kg. Of the roughly 52 dose-escalation patients, hepatocellular carcinoma was present in approximately 20, melanoma in roughly 15, renal cell carcinoma in 9 and head and neck cancer in 9. In the dose-escalation cohort, more than 75% of patients were male, and the mean age was approximately 55 years, with a range of 23 to 79. Prior anti-PD-1, anti-PD-L1 or anti-CTLA-4 therapy was permitted, and approximately 41% of dose-escalation patients had received checkpoint inhibitors. Partial responses were achieved by three dose-escalation patients, of whom one had hepatocellular carcinoma and two had cutaneous melanoma. The purpose of peripheral TCRbeta sequencing was to test whether ivuxolimab changed TCR sequence diversity and led to clonal T-cell expansion. The paper describes the monotherapy dose-escalation part (N = 52 patients) of the phase I trial of ivuxolimab.

The trial excluded patients who had a history of autoimmune disease or were on systemic immunosuppression. In every dose cohort, peripheral blood was drawn for TCR sequencing at baseline, cycle 4 day 1, and cycle 7 day 1. The samples were drawn from a first-in-human, open-label, multicenter phase I dose-escalation trial of ivuxolimab. Adults with locally advanced or metastatic melanoma, renal cell, hepatocellular, or head and neck squamous cell carcinoma were enrolled in the trial. CD4+ and CD8+ T cells were sorted separately from peripheral blood before TCR sequencing. For sequencing of the TCRbeta CDR3 region, genomic DNA was extracted from the sorted cells. TCRbeta CDR3 regions were sequenced using the immunoSEQ Assay. TCRdb re-hosts the immuneACCESS table, in-frame sequences only. Its copies lack some clones; in the studies checked, an unresolved V gene accounts for under half of them, and the cause for the rest is not known. This sample comprises about 73,000 clones, almost 90% of them detected only once. The ten largest account for under 0.9% of the sample.

This clone has more than one count but fewer than ten. Its target antigen remains unknown. No per-base quality is available; no much larger clone lies one base away. Results and caveats for the whole study, not just this receptor: After ivuxolimab, CD8+ T cells had more expanded clones than CD4+ T cells on average. At doses from 0.1 to 3.0 mg/kg, clonal expansion was seen in both CD4+ and CD8+ blood T cells between baseline and week 6. In partial responders in the 0.1-3.0 mg/kg groups, normalized peripheral clonal expansion was found to be among the lowest, especially among CD8+ T cells. Which antigens the clonally expanded peripheral T cells were specific for was not determined. Low levels of normalized T-cell clonal expansion were also seen in some patients who did not respond.

The TCR comes from an adult with an advanced solid tumor such as melanoma, head and neck, liver or kidney cancer. Sequencing was performed on CD4+ or CD8+ T cells sorted from blood, taken in a trial of the OX40 agonist ivuxolimab.

In nucleotide form, the sequence is TGTGCCTGGAGTGCCTATTCCATTGGGGGCTACACCTTC. Translated, this is CAWSAYSIGGYTF. This chain joins TRBV30 to TRBJ1-2, with an unclear D gene assignment. Looking up the germline V gene (reference sequence) yields CDR1 GTSNPN and CDR2 SVGIG. Spanning cysteine to phenylalanine, the CDR3 consists of 13 amino acids. Only the CDR3 region is kept as DNA, spanning 39 bases read in frame from base 1. V is shortened by 1 base, J by 8 bases, and the region joining them spans 14 bases. Here the CDR3 is joined to the reference TRBV30 and TRBJ1-2 genes, and the full variable domain is: SQTIHQWPATLVQPVGSPLSLECTVEGTSNPNLYWYRQAAGRGLQLLFYSVGIGQISSEVPQNLSASRPQDRQFILSSKKLLLSDSGFYLCAWSAYSIGGYTFGSGTRLTVV.